This T cell receptor (beta chain) originates from a study of blood T cell repertoires in COVID-19. In assigning cohorts, the study relied on participant-reported clinical history. Data came from immunoSEQ multiplex PCR; TCRdb stores just in-frame clones and leaves some out. Counted here are 450,000 to 500,000 clones, about nine tenths occurring once; the ten biggest clones make up 0.7%. The sample was PBMCs or T cells enriched from blood (not recorded which). This receptor was taken from a woman in her late teens or twenties who had recovered from COVID-19.

The CDR3 coding sequence is TGTGCCAGCAGCTCCCTGACAGGGCCCCTAGCCAAAAACATTCAGTACTTC. Translated, it gives CASSSLTGPLAKNIQYF. The V gene is TRBV11-2, the J gene TRBJ2-4; TRBD1 matches 7 bases. The CDR3 is 17 residues long. Unmatched junction bases numbered 9, after V lost 4 bases and J lost 0 bases. Germline V CDR1 and CDR2: SGHAT, FQNNGV.